The clone carrying this T cell receptor beta chain is medium-sized by share. Whenever a sample was processed, at least 6.5 million PBMCs were isolated. The CDR3 extends over 11 amino acids. Trimming took off 0 bases at V and 8 bases at J, with 5 bases between the two ends. Germline CDR1 reads DFQATT; CDR2 reads SNEGSKA (reference sequence). Next came a second PCR, run for about 6 to 12 cycles, which used a sample-barcoded 5' primer along with a J-beta primer mix. TCRdb passed the 5' RACE reads through MiXCR, listing each CDR3 protein once. The sample shows 750,000 or so distinct CDR3 sequences, 25% of them seen only once. The data are from a study of blood T cells in healthy people across ages. The same data also contributed to another study, on T cells of mothers and their children. That investigation notes: Nine systemically healthy Caucasian donors: three mothers, six children. Both sample barcodes and 2-4 random nucleotides came from the M1S primer of the second PCR.

The TCR sequence derives from a boy aged 5-17 years in good health. Sequencing was performed on blood. This chain connects TRBV20-1 to TRBJ2-1, with D perhaps TRBD2 (5 bases). The CDR3 loop is CSAREDYEQFF. The DNA for the CDR3 is TGCAGTGCTAGAGAGGACTATGAGCAGTTCTTC.